The next 18 T cell receptor beta chains were all read from a single sample in a study of cytomegalovirus exposure and HLA in healthy donors. Use of 60 Vbeta and 13 Jbeta primers characterized the PCR. Assay used: immunoSEQ multiplex PCR; TCRdb lists only in-frame clones, some missing. The sample has around 160,000 clones, approximately 88% seen once. The sequencing sample was made of PBMCs. These receptors came from a young woman in good health and CMV-seronegative.

The chain recombines TRBV18 with TRBJ1-2, with 7 bases fitting TRBD1. V lost 3 bases, J lost 6 bases, and 10 bases stayed unmatched. Germline CDR1 and CDR2: KGHSH and LQKENI. This CDR3 region has 15 residues. In DNA, the CDR3 is TGTGCCAGCTCACCGCAGACAGGGAGGAACGATGGCTACACCTTC. Translated, it gives CASSPQTGRNDGYTF.

This rearrangement joins TRBV6-1 to TRBJ2-7; tentative D call: TRBD1 (5 bases). Between the trimmed V and J ends, which lost 5 bases and 1 base, there was a span of 12 bases. The CDR3 covers 14 residues. Germline V lookup: CDR1 MNHNS, CDR2 SASEGT. In DNA form, the CDR3 reads TGTGCCAGCAGTCCCCGGACACTTTCCTACGAGCAGTACTTC. Translated, it gives CASSPRTLSYEQYF.

The V and J genes are TRBV28 and TRBJ2-5; D perhaps matches TRBD1 (6 bases). Trimming stripped 10 bases from V and 5 bases from J, with 14 bases between. The germline V gene has CDR1 MDHEN and CDR2 SYDVKM. The CDR3 contains 12 residues. The CDR3 DNA sequence: TGTGCCACATCCAGGGGTAGGGAGACCCAGTACTTC. Its protein is CATSRGRETQYF.

This clone was found a few times. The rearrangement uses TRBV19 and TRBJ1-2; 9 bases agree with TRBD1. This CDR3 has 15 amino acids. Germline V lookup: CDR1 LNHDA, CDR2 SQIVND (reference sequence). The junction had 7 bases not matched to a gene; V was cut back by 6 bases and J by 2 bases. The CDR3: CASRPGQGSNYGYTF. The CDR3 coding sequence is TGTGCCAGTAGGCCGGGACAGGGCTCCAACTATGGCTACACCTTC.

The chain has TRBV28 and TRBJ2-7, with 9 bases identical to TRBD1. CDR3 length: 14 amino acids. CDR1 MDHEN and CDR2 SYDVKM come from the germline V gene. V lost 5 bases and J lost 3; bases outside the gene matches: 5. CDR3 DNA: TGTGCCAGCAGTGGGACAGGGACGTACTACGAGCAGTACTTC. Residues: CASSGTGTYYEQYF.

There are a few counts of this clone. The chain uses TRBV28 and TRBJ1-1, with D unresolved. The germline gives CDR1 MDHEN, CDR2 SYDVKM. This CDR3 spans 15 amino acids. Trimming took 6 bases from V and 3 from J, leaving 17 bases between them. The CDR3: CASSTHNPVYTEAFF. CDR3 bases: TGTGCCAGCAGCACACACAACCCAGTGTACACTGAAGCTTTCTTT.

V usage is TRBV5-1 and J usage is TRBJ2-5; 8 nucleotides align to TRBD2. Germline CDR1 and CDR2: SGHRS and YFSETQ. The CDR3 consists of 15 residues. Germline trimming cut 1 base from V and 1 base from J; bases unmatched to any gene: 3. The CDR3 bases are TGCGCCAGCAGCTTGTCTAGCGGGTCCCAAGAGACCCAGTACTTC. This encodes CASSLSSGSQETQYF.

V is TRBV6-4 and J is TRBJ1-1, with 9 bases aligning to TRBD1. J lost 6 bases, V lost 6 bases, and 8 bases had no gene match. Per germline, CDR1 MRHNA and CDR2 SNTAGT. This CDR3 region has 14 residues. For the CDR3, the DNA is TGTGCCAGCAGGGCCGGGACAGGGCCCTCTGAAGCTTTCTTT. It is translated as CASRAGTGPSEAFF.

The chain has TRBV5-1 and TRBJ2-3; 12 nucleotides line up with TRBD2. The CDR3 extends over 16 amino acids. With 0 bases clipped from V and 2 bases from J, the junction kept 1 base outside the gene matches. The germline V gene has CDR1 SGHRS and CDR2 YFSETQ. The CDR3 here is CASSLASGGVTDTQYF. CDR3 in DNA: TGCGCCAGCAGCTTGGCTAGCGGGGGGGTCACAGATACGCAGTATTTT.

The rearrangement joins TRBV27 to TRBJ2-1; possible D gene TRBD2, 6 bases. Trimming removed 5 bases at V and 3 bases at J, with 14 bases between. CDR1 and CDR2 from the germline V gene are MNHEY and SMNVEV (reference sequence). The CDR3 totals 15 residues. CDR3 DNA: TGTGCCAGCAGTCCCGCTCCTAGCGACTACAATGAGCAGTTCTTC. As protein: CASSPAPSDYNEQFF.

This chain links TRBV20-1 with TRBJ2-7; D call uncertain. The CDR3 has 11 amino acids. V shed 5 bases and J shed 7 bases, with 12 bases lying between them. The germline V gene has CDR1 DFQATT and CDR2 SNEGSKA (reference sequence). CDR3 bases: TGCAGTGCTGTGAATGTCAGGGAGCAGTACTTC. It yields the protein CSAVNVREQYF.

With respect to this clone: An end of the junction does not agree with germline; a read error may underlie this. The genes are TRBV5-6 and TRBJ2-6; D may be TRBD1 (5 bases). Germline V gene data show CDR1 as SGHDT and CDR2 as YYEEEE. This CDR3 is 15 amino acids long. The DNA of the CDR3 is TGTGCCAGCAGCTTGGTACCCTCTGGGGCCAACGGCCTGACTTTC. Encoded protein: CASSLVPSGANGLTF.

This clone has just a few counts. This rearrangement joins TRBV30 to TRBJ1-1; 8 bases map to TRBD1. The ends lost 0 bases at V and 1 base at J; junction bases unmatched: 4. This CDR3 spans 15 amino acids. From germline, CDR1 is GTSNPN and CDR2 SVGIG (reference sequence). The CDR3 region is CAWSVPDRENTEAFF. The CDR3 DNA is TGTGCCTGGAGTGTACCGGACAGGGAGAACACTGAAGCTTTCTTT. The complete variable domain, with remaining parts taken from reference TRBV30 and TRBJ1-1, reads SQTIHQWPATLVQPVGSPLSLECTVEGTSNPNLYWYRQAAGRGLQLLFYSVGIGQISSEVPQNLSASRPQDRQFILSSKKLLLSDSGFYLCAWSVPDRENTEAFFGQGTRLTVV.

The chain links TRBV4-1 to TRBJ2-7, with D unclear. Trimming removed 4 bases from V and 3 bases from J, with 10 bases in between. Per germline, CDR1 MGHRA and CDR2 YSYEKL. The CDR3 covers 13 residues. CDR3: CASSLQTGYEQYF. CDR3 DNA sequence: TGCGCCAGCAGCCTCCAGACGGGCTACGAGCAGTACTTC.

The chain couples TRBV28 to TRBJ2-5, with TRBD2 matching 9 bases. TRBJ2-7 matches the DNA end more closely, so the J call is doubtful. This CDR3 comprises 17 residues. CDR1 is MDHEN and CDR2 is SYDVKM in the germline V gene. The CDR3 bases are TGTGCCAGCAGTCCAAACCCGGGACTAGCAGGTTCCTACGAGCAGTACTTC. As protein: CASSPNPGLAGSYEQYF.

The V gene is TRBV27, the J gene TRBJ1-1, with 9 nucleotides matching TRBD1. The ends lost 5 bases at V and 10 bases at J; junction bases unmatched: 8. This CDR3 has 13 residues. Looked up from germline, CDR1 is MNHEY and CDR2 is SMNVEV (reference sequence). The CDR3 DNA is TGTGCCAGCAGTCGACAGGGGGTTCCGGCAGCTTTCTTT. Protein: CASSRQGVPAAFF.

The chain carries TRBV27 and TRBJ2-7, with D possibly being TRBD1 (5 bases). CDR1 and CDR2 (germline): MNHEY, SMNVEV (reference sequence). Deletions cut 0 bases from V and 4 bases from J, with 13 bases between. The CDR3 sequence is 15 residues long. CDR3 DNA sequence: TGTGCCAGCAGTTTATCGGGGTCAGGGTGGTACGAGCAGTACTTC. Protein sequence: CASSLSGSGWYEQYF.

The rearrangement uses TRBV25-1 and TRBJ2-1; 7 bases line up with TRBD2. CDR3 length: 16 residues. Germline values: CDR1 MGHDK, CDR2 SYGVNS. Losses at the gene ends were 4 bases for V and 4 bases for J; bases not matched to a gene: 10. For the CDR3, the DNA is TGTGCCAGCAGTGCCACGCTAGCGGCTAGATACAATGAGCAGTTCTTC. Residues: CASSATLAARYNEQFF.